This TCR beta chain was captured in a study of OX40 agonist ivuxolimab in advanced cancers. Study-wide background: The patients received agonistic anti-OX40 (CD134) antibody ivuxolimab. Study conclusions and caveats: The CD4+ and CD8+ T cells in the blood had expanded clonally by week 6 at 0.1 to 3.0 mg/kg. It was also the case that some nonresponders had low normalized T-cell clonal expansion.

Clones were sequenced by immunoSEQ multiplex PCR, and TCRdb holds only the in-frame ones, with some missing. The table includes 45,000 to 60,000 clones, 90% to 95% detected once. The CDR3 has 15 residues. Per the germline V gene, CDR1 is SGHDT and CDR2 is YYEEEE. Unmatched junction bases numbered 7, after V lost 1 base and J lost 8 bases. A remark on this clone: The antigen is unknown.

The sequencing here drew on CD4+ or CD8+ T cells sorted from blood, taken in a trial of the OX40 agonist ivuxolimab. V gene TRBV5-6 combines with J gene TRBJ2-1; 9 nucleotides align to TRBD2. The clonotype originates from an adult with an advanced solid tumor such as melanoma, head and neck, liver or kidney cancer. Here the CDR3 DNA reads TGTGCCAGCAGCTTGACGCGGGAGGGCCGCGATGAGCAGTTCTTC. This encodes CASSLTREGRDEQFF.